This T cell receptor (beta chain) was profiled in a study of blood T cell repertoires in COVID-19 (dated by TCRdb to 2019 to 2021). At the level of the whole study: Collaborator samples came from the United States, Italy and Spain and covered acute and convalescent phases of COVID-19. Where available, HLA class I and class II types were taken from metadata supplied by the sample provider and were not determined by assay-based typing. The repertoires were made available in a free public database intended to serve as a resource for research on the immune response to SARS-CoV-2. Subjects who had been exposed to COVID-19, were actively infected with it, or had recovered from it provided the deeply sampled blood TCRbeta repertoires that made up the dataset. The material from the prospective study consisted of cDNA or gDNA derived from T cells, B-cell-depleted T cells, or PBMCs. Samples were obtained from the ongoing ImmuneRACE study (first 160 participants) and from over 1,000 subjects provided by 6 global collaborators. The sample metadata nearly always contained a de-identified subject ID, COVID-19 status, age in years and sex. Overall study outcomes, separate from this receptor: Clinical and demographic metadata were provided uncurated, with the amount varying by source and participant.

V is cut back by 7 bases and J by 3 bases, with 14 bases in the junction unmatched. CDR1 ENHRY and CDR2 SYGVKD are derived from the germline V gene. From the cysteine up to the phenylalanine, the CDR3 has a length of 17 residues. Solely the CDR3 DNA is kept, with 51 bases framed from the first base. TCRbeta CDR3 regions were amplified from genomic DNA using the immunoSEQ Assay, a bias-controlled multiplex PCR. The study's processing was this. Within the assay, amplification of reference gene primers was used to estimate how many nucleated cells each sample contained. To quantify the absolute abundance of each unique TCRbeta CDR3 rearrangement, sequence reads were collapsed and filtered. For each sample, productive Simpson clonality was calculated as the square root of Simpson's diversity index over productive rearrangements. TCRdb stores this immuneACCESS table with in-frame sequences only. Part of the clones is absent; in the studies checked, under half of the shortfall reflects unresolved V genes, and no reason is known for the rest. Clone size and V and J calls were adopted from that table, with D and trimming inferred from the DNA. Across this sample there are about 240,000 clones, with about 90% seen only once. Around 0.9% of the sample comes from the top ten.

One collaborating source in Seattle enrolled patients while the patients were actively infected and followed the patients over time throughout the course of disease. Whole blood was collected in K2EDTA tubes by collaborating institutions according to the institutions' own protocols. For TCRbeta analysis, collaborators shipped samples as frozen whole blood, isolated PBMCs, or DNA extracted from either of those sample types. In the case of this clone: Its recognized antigen is unknown. No base qualities exist here, and no much larger clone lies one base off it.

The chain is assembled from TRBV10-3 and TRBJ2-3, and 9 junction bases match TRBD2. The TCR was taken from a young man with COVID-19, enrolled during active disease. Sequencing was done on a sample of peripheral blood. The CDR3 region: CAIKGFPSGLATDTQYF. DNA sequence: TGTGCCATCAAAGGGTTTCCGTCGGGACTAGCAACAGATACGCAGTATTTT.